Listed here are 32 T cell receptor beta chains from one sample, sequenced in a study of T-cell reconstitution after alpha-beta-depleted transplantation in children. Unique molecular identifiers were used in preparing the TCRbeta library. TCRdb processed the PCR reads anew with MiXCR; each CDR3 protein has one entry. The data show around 800,000 distinct CDR3 sequences, with 15% to 20% seen just once and around 5% held by the top ten. This specimen consisted of PBMCs, mostly from graft donor cells, obtained 360 days after TCRalphabeta/CD19-depleted stem cell transplant. These receptors all come from a male patient younger than 18 who had a stem cell transplant for acute lymphoblastic leukemia, so the T cells may come from the graft donor.

In its sample, this clonotype was seen a few times. The V and J genes are TRBV3-1 and TRBJ2-1, with 13 bases matching TRBD2. V lost 3 bases, J lost 7 bases, and 9 bases stayed unmatched. The V gene's germline CDR1 is LGHDT and CDR2 YNNKEL (reference sequence). The CDR3 is 17 residues long. Here the CDR3 reads CASSHRRTSGSSNEQFF. The CDR3 bases are TGTGCCAGCAGCCATCGAAGGACTAGCGGGAGTTCGAATGAGCAGTTCTTC.

This chain links TRBV12-3 or TRBV12-4 with TRBJ2-7; TRBD2 matches at 7 bases. Trimming took 4 bases from V and 3 from J; bases not matched to a gene: 6. The CDR3 runs to 14 residues. The DNA for the CDR3 is TGTGCCAGCAGTTGGGGTAGCGGGTACTACGAGCAGTACTTC. It translates to CASSWGSGYYEQYF.

This clonotype appeared a few times. V gene TRBV10-3 combines with J gene TRBJ1-2; D is unresolved. The germline CDR1 and CDR2 sequences are ENHRY and SYGVKD. This CDR3 contains 15 residues. The ends were cut back, 6 bases at V and 5 bases at J, with 19 bases in the middle. CDR3: CAISGDSKFPYGYTF. In DNA form, the CDR3 reads TGTGCCATCAGCGGGGATTCCAAGTTCCCTTATGGCTACACCTTC.

V usage is TRBV6-7 and J usage is TRBJ2-7, with TRBD2 matching 13 bases. TRBV6-7 is flagged as an ORF with uncertain function. The trim removed 0 bases at V and 3 bases at J, leaving 17 bases unmatched. The CDR3 runs to 21 residues. The CDR3 DNA is TGTGCCAGCAGTTACTCGCACCCTGTAACTAGCGGGAGGGCCCCCTTCTACGAGCAGTACTTC. Translated, it gives CASSYSHPVTSGRAPFYEQYF.

This chain uses TRBV6-5 with TRBJ2-5; 11 positions agree with TRBD2. V lost 4 bases and J lost 4; bases outside the gene matches: 2. The length of the CDR3 is 14 residues. Looked up from germline, CDR1 is MNHEY and CDR2 is SVGAGI. The CDR3 nucleotides read TGTGCCAGCAGTTTTAGCGGGGGGGGAGAGACCCAGTACTTC. Encoded protein: CASSFSGGGETQYF.

The rearrangement links TRBV25-1 to TRBJ2-1; D ambiguous. Per germline, CDR1 MGHDK and CDR2 SYGVNS. The CDR3 loop spans 16 amino acids. Trimming pared 3 bases from V and 6 bases from J, leaving 18 bases between. The CDR3 nucleotides read TGTGCCAGCAGTGAGCCGGACCGCGCCCCCTCCAATGAGCAGTTCTTC. Amino acids: CASSEPDRAPSNEQFF.

The chain employs TRBV5-1 and TRBJ2-5; D is unresolved. V lost 0 bases and J 0 bases, leaving 3 bases between the germline ends. Germline values: CDR1 SGHRS, CDR2 YFSETQ. CDR3 length equals 13 residues. The CDR3 DNA reads TGCGCCAGCAGCTTGGACAACCAAGAGACCCAGTACTTC. Translation gives CASSLDNQETQYF.

The chain links TRBV5-1 to TRBJ1-4; D uncertain. The V gene lost 0 bases and the J gene lost 0 bases, with 15 bases spanning the gap. Looked up from germline, CDR1 is SGHRS and CDR2 is YFSETQ. This CDR3 is 18 amino acids long. In DNA form, the CDR3 reads TGCGCCAGCAGCTTGGGGGCTGGCGGACCGCCAACTAATGAAAAACTGTTTTTT. Its translation is CASSLGAGGPPTNEKLFF.

In regard to this clonotype: A read error may account for a junction end that differs from germline. The gene calls are TRBV6-4 and TRBJ2-2; 9 positions agree with TRBD2. Per the germline V gene, CDR1 is MRHNA and CDR2 is SNTAGT. This CDR3 is built from 16 residues. The CDR3 region is CVSSDSGGRAAGELFF. CDR3 coding DNA: TGTGTCAGCAGTGACTCTGGCGGGAGGGCCGCCGGGGAGCTGTTTTTT.

CDR3: CASSPRFGVASTEAFF. The CDR3 DNA follows: TGTGCCAGCAGCCCCCGATTTGGGGTGGCGAGCACTGAAGCTTTCTTT. The V call is TRBV9, the J call TRBJ1-1; the D is unclear. The CDR3 extends over 16 amino acids. Trimming left V 4 bases short and J 4 bases short, with 20 bases between. CDR1 is SGDLS, CDR2 YYNGEE, per germline.

In its sample, this clonotype was seen a few times. This chain connects TRBV7-7 to TRBJ2-1, with 8 nucleotides matching TRBD2. Germline assignment: CDR1 SSHAT and CDR2 FNYEAQ (reference sequence). The CDR3 sequence is 17 residues long. With 1 base clipped from V and 7 bases from J, the junction kept 12 bases outside the gene matches. CDR3 sequence reads: CASSLGPTSEKGNEQFF. The CDR3 nucleotides read TGTGCCAGCAGCTTAGGGCCGACTAGCGAAAAGGGGAATGAGCAGTTCTTC.

This clonotype was detected only a few times. The J gene is TRBJ2-1, the V gene TRBV18; possibly TRBD2 for D (5 bases). The CDR3 length is 12 residues. Germline V lookup: CDR1 KGHSH, CDR2 LQKENI. With 5 bases removed from V and 9 bases from J, the gap between germline ends came to 11 bases. CDR3 bases: TGTGCCAGCTCATCGCGGGTTGGTGAGCAGTTCTTC. This sequence encodes CASSSRVGEQFF.

In its sample, this clonotype was seen a few times. The rearrangement uses TRBV3-1 and TRBJ2-1; 8 bases fit TRBD2. The CDR3 has 16 amino acids. Germline assignment: CDR1 LGHDT and CDR2 YNNKEL (reference sequence). J lost 7 bases, V lost 0 bases, and 8 bases had no gene match. CDR3 coding DNA: TGTGCCAGCAGCCAAGATGGGCTAGCGGGTCTGAATGAGCAGTTCTTC. Translation gives CASSQDGLAGLNEQFF.

This clonotype was seen only a few times. This chain uses TRBV24-1 with TRBJ2-1; 10 bases line up with TRBD1. The length of the CDR3 is 15 residues. With 6 bases clipped from V and 9 bases from J, the junction kept 10 bases outside the gene matches. Germline CDR1 and CDR2: KGHDR and SFDVKD. The DNA for the CDR3 is TGTGCCACCAGTACAGACAGGGGGCCGGGGGGTGAGCAGTTCTTC. Its protein is CATSTDRGPGGEQFF.

This chain uses TRBV7-8 with TRBJ2-7; D unclear. The V end lost 2 bases, the J end lost 4 bases, and 9 bases lay between the germline ends. Per the germline V gene, CDR1 is SGHVS and CDR2 is FQNEAQ. The length of the CDR3 is 13 residues. The CDR3 loop reads CASSLPGFYEQYF. DNA for the CDR3: TGTGCCAGCAGCTTACCCGGGTTTTACGAGCAGTACTTC.

This clonotype was seen only a few times. V is TRBV18 and J is TRBJ1-2, with 7 nucleotides matching TRBD1. V was clipped by 2 bases and J by 0 bases; unmatched bases: 9. Germline lookup yields CDR1 KGHSH and CDR2 LQKENI. There are 17 residues in the CDR3. CDR3 DNA sequence: TGTGCCAGCTCACCATTGACAGGGCGGATTTCTAACTATGGCTACACCTTC. Its protein is CASSPLTGRISNYGYTF.

This clonotype showed up just a few times. The J gene is TRBJ2-2, the V gene TRBV5-1; 15 bases agree with TRBD2. This CDR3 is 19 amino acids long. Germline CDR1 and CDR2: SGHRS and YFSETQ. V dropped 2 bases and J dropped 4; count of bases not matched to a gene: 9. The CDR3 here is CASSFGLAGGPGGTGELFF. The CDR3 bases are TGCGCCAGCAGCTTTGGACTAGCGGGAGGGCCCGGGGGCACCGGGGAGCTGTTTTTT.

This sequence joins TRBV4-1 and TRBJ2-3; D assignment may be TRBD1 or TRBD2 (6 bases each). Germline CDR1 and CDR2: MGHRA and YSYEKL. The CDR3 runs to 18 residues. V gave up 4 bases and J gave up 2 bases, with 22 bases separating them. CDR3 in amino acids: CASSLGAQGGSHTDTQYF. The CDR3 nucleotides read TGCGCCAGCAGCCTGGGGGCACAGGGAGGTTCGCACACAGATACGCAGTATTTT.

This clonotype has only a few counts. V usage is TRBV4-2 and J usage is TRBJ2-7, with a weak D call TRBD1 (5 bases). CDR1 is LGHNA, CDR2 YNFKEQ, per germline. V lost 0 bases, J lost 1 base, and 10 bases lay in between. The CDR3 runs to 15 residues. The CDR3 sequence is CASSQEQDLSYEQYF. CDR3 bases: TGTGCCAGCAGCCAAGAACAGGACCTATCCTACGAGCAGTACTTC.

This rearrangement joins TRBV20-1 to TRBJ2-7, with D possibly matching TRBD2 (6 bases). The CDR3 has 11 amino acids. V lost 6 bases and J lost 4, with 10 bases in between. CDR1 and CDR2 from the germline V gene are DFQATT and SNEGSKA (reference sequence). The CDR3 region has the DNA TGCAGTGCCGGGGGAGTTTACGAGCAGTACTTC. Amino acid sequence: CSAGGVYEQYF.

There are many counts of this clonotype. Germline and junction disagree at one end, which may indicate a read error. The chain recombines TRBV2 with TRBJ1-4; D might be TRBD1 (5 bases). Germline-derived CDR1 and CDR2 are SNHLY and FYNNEI. This CDR3 comprises 15 residues. For the CDR3, the DNA is TGTGCCAGCAGTGAAGCCGCAGCCGTCGGGGGGTTTGGGGCTTTT. Translation gives CASSEAAAVGGFGAF. Supplemented by reference TRBV2 and TRBJ1-4, the full variable domain reads EPEVTQTPSHQVTQMGQEVILRCVPISNHLYFYWYRQILGQKVEFLVSFYNNEISEKSEIFDDQFSVERPDGSNFTLKIRSTKLEDSAMYFCASSEAAAVGGFGAFGSGTQLSVL.

This clonotype was recorded a few times. This chain connects TRBV4-1 to TRBJ2-7; no firm D call. Looked up from germline, CDR1 is MGHRA and CDR2 is YSYEKL. V shed 1 base and J shed 2 bases, with 9 bases lying between them. This CDR3 has 14 residues. CDR3 loop: CASSQGARTYEQYF. The DNA for the CDR3 is TGCGCCAGCAGCCAAGGGGCCCGCACCTACGAGCAGTACTTC.

This chain connects TRBV21-1 to TRBJ2-7; TRBD1 reflects the table's D call only, with no check against the DNA. TRBV21-1 counts as a pseudogene. The CDR3 contains 14 residues. The CDR3 nucleotides read TGTGCCAGCAGGGCGACAGGGGGATCCTACGAGCAGTACTTC. It yields the protein CASRATGGSYEQYF.

The chain carries TRBV13 and TRBJ2-7; the match to TRBD2 covers 9 bases. The CDR3 runs 14 residues. Unmatched junction bases numbered 5, after V lost 5 bases and J lost 3 bases. Germline loops: CDR1 PRHDT, CDR2 FYEKMQ (reference sequence). The CDR3 region is CASSPRLAVYEQYF. CDR3 DNA: TGTGCCAGCAGCCCCCGACTAGCGGTCTACGAGCAGTACTTC.

This chain uses TRBV29-1 with TRBJ2-5; no reliable D call. The V and J ends lost 4 bases and 1 base respectively, with 7 bases between them. The CDR3 is 12 amino acids. The germline gives CDR1 SQVTM, CDR2 ANQGSEA. The CDR3, as DNA: TGCAGCGTTGCTACTATCCAAGAGACCCAGTACTTC. This sequence encodes CSVATIQETQYF.

The chain combines TRBV7-2 with TRBJ2-5; the D gene is possibly TRBD1 (6 bases). Per the germline V gene, CDR1 is SGHTA and CDR2 is FQGNSA. The CDR3 is 14 residues long. V was clipped by 6 bases and J by 9 bases, with 20 bases between them. The CDR3 bases are TGTGCCAGCAGTACCACCCGACAGGCCGCGGCCCAGTACTTC. Translating it yields CASSTTRQAAAQYF.

CDR3 in amino acids: CASSLLVRDTQYF. The CDR3 DNA follows: TGCGCCAGCAGCTTGTTAGTCCGAGATACGCAGTATTTT. The chain employs TRBV5-1 and TRBJ2-3; D is uncertain. Between the trimmed V and J ends, which lost 1 base and 5 bases, there was a span of 8 bases. Germline assignment: CDR1 SGHRS and CDR2 YFSETQ. The CDR3 length is 13 residues.

Only a few counts were recorded for this clonotype. The chain has TRBV3-1 and TRBJ2-2; D is unclear. Germline V CDR1 and CDR2: LGHDT, YNNKEL (reference sequence). V shed 5 bases and J shed 4 bases, with 11 bases lying between them. The CDR3 runs 14 residues. CDR3 sequence (DNA): TGTGCCAGCAGCTTCCCCGTCCGCACCGGGGAGCTGTTTTTT. Translation: CASSFPVRTGELFF.

This clonotype was counted between two and nine times. The chain recombines TRBV5-1 with TRBJ2-1; TRBD1 might be the D (8 bases). The CDR3 has 15 amino acids. V gave up 3 bases and J gave up 2 bases, with 12 bases separating them. The germline V gene has CDR1 SGHRS and CDR2 YFSETQ. The chain's CDR3 is CASSSAGQAYNEQFF. Written as DNA, the CDR3 is TGCGCCAGCAGCTCAGCGGGACAGGCCTACAATGAGCAGTTCTTC.

J is TRBJ2-6 and V is TRBV21-1. TRBV21-1 is tagged as a pseudogene. The CDR3 contains 19 residues. The CDR3 nucleotides read TGTGCCAGCAGCAAGACCGGAAAGGTAGCTCTCTCTGGGGCCAACGTCCTGACTTTC. Amino acids: CASSKTGKVALSGANVLTF.

The chain employs TRBV6-1 and TRBJ2-7; 8 positions agree with TRBD2. Germline CDR1 and CDR2: MNHNS and SASEGT. The CDR3 extends over 16 amino acids. With 6 bases clipped from V and 4 bases from J, the junction kept 14 bases outside the gene matches. The CDR3 sequence is CASSHHYSGKSYEQYF. The CDR3 bases are TGTGCCAGCAGCCACCATTATAGCGGGAAGTCTTACGAGCAGTACTTC.

This clonotype was counted between two and nine times. The chain combines TRBV6-2 or TRBV6-3 with TRBJ1-1; TRBD1 is a possible D gene (5 bases). Germline values: CDR1 MNHEY, CDR2 SVGEGT. V lost 2 bases and J lost 4, with 14 bases in between. The CDR3 length is 15 residues. CDR3 nucleotides: TGTGCCAGCAGTTACATCGGGGGGTTGGGCACTGAAGCTTTCTTT. It codes for CASSYIGGLGTEAFF.